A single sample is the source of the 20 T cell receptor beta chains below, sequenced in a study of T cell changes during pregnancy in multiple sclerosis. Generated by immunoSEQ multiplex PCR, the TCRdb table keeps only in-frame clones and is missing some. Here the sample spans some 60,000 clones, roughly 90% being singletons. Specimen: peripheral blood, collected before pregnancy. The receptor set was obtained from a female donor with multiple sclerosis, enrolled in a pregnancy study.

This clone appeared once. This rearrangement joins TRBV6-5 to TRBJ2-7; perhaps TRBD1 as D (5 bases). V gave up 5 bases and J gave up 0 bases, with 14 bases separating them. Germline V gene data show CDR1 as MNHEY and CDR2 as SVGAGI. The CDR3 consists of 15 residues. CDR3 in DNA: TGTGCCAGCAGTCGAGCAGGGCTTAGCTCCTACGAGCAGTACTTC. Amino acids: CASSRAGLSSYEQYF.

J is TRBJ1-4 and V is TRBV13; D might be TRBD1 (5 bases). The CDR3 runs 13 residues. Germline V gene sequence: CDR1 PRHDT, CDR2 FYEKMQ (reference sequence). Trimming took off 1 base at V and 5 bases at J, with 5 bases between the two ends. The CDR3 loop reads CASSLAGNEKLFF. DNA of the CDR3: TGTGCCAGCAGCTTAGCAGGGAATGAAAAACTGTTTTTT.

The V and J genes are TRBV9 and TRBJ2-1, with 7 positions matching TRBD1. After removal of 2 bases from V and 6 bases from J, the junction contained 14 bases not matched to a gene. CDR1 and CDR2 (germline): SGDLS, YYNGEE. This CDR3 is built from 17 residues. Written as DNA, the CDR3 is TGTGCCAGCAGCGTGTATCCAACAGGGGATTCATCCAATGAGCAGTTCTTC. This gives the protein CASSVYPTGDSSNEQFF.

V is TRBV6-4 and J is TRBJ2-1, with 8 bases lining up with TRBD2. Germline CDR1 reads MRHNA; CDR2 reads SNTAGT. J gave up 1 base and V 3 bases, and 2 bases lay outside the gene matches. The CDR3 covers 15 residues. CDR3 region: CASSESGGSYNEQFF. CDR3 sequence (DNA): TGTGCCAGCAGTGAAAGCGGGGGATCCTACAATGAGCAGTTCTTC.

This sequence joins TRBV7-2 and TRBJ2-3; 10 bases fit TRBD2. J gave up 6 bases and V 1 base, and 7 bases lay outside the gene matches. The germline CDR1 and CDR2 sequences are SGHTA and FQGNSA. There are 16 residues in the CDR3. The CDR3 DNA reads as TGTGCCAGCAGCTTAGTACCAGCGGGGGGGCGCGATACGCAGTATTTT. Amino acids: CASSLVPAGGRDTQYF.

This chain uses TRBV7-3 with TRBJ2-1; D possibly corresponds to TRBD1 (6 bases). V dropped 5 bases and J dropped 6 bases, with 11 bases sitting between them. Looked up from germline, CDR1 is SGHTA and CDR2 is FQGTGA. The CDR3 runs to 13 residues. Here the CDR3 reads CASSMGHFNEQFF. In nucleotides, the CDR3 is TGTGCCAGCAGCATGGGACATTTCAATGAGCAGTTCTTC.

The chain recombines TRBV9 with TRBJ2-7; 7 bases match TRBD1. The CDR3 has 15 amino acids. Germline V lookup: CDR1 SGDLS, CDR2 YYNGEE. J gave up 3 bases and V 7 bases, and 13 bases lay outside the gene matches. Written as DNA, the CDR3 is TGTGCCAGCCCACTCGACTACAGGGGTGACTACGAGCAGTACTTC. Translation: CASPLDYRGDYEQYF.

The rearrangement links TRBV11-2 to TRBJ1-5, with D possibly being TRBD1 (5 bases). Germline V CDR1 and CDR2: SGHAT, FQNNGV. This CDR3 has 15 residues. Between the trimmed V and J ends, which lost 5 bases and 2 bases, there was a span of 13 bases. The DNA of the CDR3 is TGTGCCAGCAGCGTGGGGGGGGGAGGCAATCAGCCCCAGCATTTT. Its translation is CASSVGGGGNQPQHF.

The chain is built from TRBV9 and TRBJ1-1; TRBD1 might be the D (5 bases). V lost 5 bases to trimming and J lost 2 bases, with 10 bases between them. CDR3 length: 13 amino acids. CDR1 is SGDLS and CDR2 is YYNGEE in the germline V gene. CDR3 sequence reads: CASSAGGNTEAFF. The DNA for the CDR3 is TGTGCCAGCAGTGCGGGGGGTAACACTGAAGCTTTCTTT.

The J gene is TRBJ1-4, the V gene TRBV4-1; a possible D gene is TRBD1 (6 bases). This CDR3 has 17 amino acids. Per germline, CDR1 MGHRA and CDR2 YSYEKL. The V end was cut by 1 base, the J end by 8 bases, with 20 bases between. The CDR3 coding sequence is TGCGCCAGCAGCCAAGGGGACACCTCGGGGCTGCGGGAAAAACTGTTTTTT. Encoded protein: CASSQGDTSGLREKLFF.

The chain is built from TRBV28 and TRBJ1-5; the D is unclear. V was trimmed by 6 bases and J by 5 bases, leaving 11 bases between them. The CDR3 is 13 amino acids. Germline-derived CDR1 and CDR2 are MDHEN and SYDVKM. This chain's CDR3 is CASSESFYQPQHF. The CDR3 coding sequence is TGTGCCAGCAGCGAGTCCTTCTATCAGCCCCAGCATTTT.

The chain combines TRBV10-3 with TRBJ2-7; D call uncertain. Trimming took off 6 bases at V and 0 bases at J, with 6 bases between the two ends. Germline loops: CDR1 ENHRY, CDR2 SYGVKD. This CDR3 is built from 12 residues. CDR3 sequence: CAIRAVSYEQYF. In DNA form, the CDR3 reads TGTGCCATCAGGGCCGTCTCCTACGAGCAGTACTTC.

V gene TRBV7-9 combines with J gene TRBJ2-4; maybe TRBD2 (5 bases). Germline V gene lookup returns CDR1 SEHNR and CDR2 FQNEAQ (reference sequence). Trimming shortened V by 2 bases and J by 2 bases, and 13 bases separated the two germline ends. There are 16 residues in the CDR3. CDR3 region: CASSLNSDRPKNIQYF. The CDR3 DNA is TGTGCCAGCAGCTTAAATAGCGACCGCCCCAAAAACATTCAGTACTTC.

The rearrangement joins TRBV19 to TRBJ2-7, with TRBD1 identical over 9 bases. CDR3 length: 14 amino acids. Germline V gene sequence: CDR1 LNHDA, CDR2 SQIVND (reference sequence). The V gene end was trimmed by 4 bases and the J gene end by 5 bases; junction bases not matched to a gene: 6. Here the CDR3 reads CASSTTGGRNEQYF. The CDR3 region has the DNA TGTGCCAGTAGTACGACAGGGGGTCGAAACGAGCAGTACTTC.

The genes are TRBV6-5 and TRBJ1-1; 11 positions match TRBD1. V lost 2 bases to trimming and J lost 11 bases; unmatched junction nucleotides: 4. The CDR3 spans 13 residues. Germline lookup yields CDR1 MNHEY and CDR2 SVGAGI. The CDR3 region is CASSYQDRGQAFF. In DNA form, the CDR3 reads TGTGCCAGCAGTTACCAGGACAGGGGGCAGGCTTTCTTT.

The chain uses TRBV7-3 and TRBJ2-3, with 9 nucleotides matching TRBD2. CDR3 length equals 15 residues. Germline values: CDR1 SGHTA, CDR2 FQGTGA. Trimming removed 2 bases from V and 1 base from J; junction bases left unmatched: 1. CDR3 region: CASSLLAGRTDTQYF. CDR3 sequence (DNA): TGTGCCAGCAGCTTACTAGCGGGGCGCACAGATACGCAGTATTTT.

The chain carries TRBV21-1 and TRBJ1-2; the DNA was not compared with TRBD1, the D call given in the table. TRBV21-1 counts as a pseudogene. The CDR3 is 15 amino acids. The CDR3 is CASSKLRRVVYGYTF. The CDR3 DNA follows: TGTGCCAGCAGCAAACTGCGCAGGGTGGTCTATGGCTACACCTTC.

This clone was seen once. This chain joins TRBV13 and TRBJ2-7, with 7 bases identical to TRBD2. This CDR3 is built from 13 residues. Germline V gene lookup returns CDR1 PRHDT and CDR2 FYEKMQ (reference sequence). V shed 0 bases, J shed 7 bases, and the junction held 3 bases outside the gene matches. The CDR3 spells CASSLGLAVEQYF. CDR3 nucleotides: TGTGCCAGCAGCTTAGGCCTAGCGGTTGAGCAGTACTTC.

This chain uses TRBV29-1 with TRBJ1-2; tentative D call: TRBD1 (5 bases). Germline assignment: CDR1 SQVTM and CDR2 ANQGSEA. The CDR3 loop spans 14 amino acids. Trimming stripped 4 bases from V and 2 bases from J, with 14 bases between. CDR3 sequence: CSVGLSGKNYGYTF. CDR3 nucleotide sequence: TGCAGCGTTGGCCTGTCAGGGAAGAACTATGGCTACACCTTC.

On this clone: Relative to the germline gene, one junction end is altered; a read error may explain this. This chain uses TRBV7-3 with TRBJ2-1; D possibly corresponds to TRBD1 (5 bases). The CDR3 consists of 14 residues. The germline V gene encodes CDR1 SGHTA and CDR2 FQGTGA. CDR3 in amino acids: CASSLTDRWNEQFF. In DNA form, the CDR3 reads TGTGCCAGCAGCCTAACAGACAGATGGAATGAGCAGTTCTTC.